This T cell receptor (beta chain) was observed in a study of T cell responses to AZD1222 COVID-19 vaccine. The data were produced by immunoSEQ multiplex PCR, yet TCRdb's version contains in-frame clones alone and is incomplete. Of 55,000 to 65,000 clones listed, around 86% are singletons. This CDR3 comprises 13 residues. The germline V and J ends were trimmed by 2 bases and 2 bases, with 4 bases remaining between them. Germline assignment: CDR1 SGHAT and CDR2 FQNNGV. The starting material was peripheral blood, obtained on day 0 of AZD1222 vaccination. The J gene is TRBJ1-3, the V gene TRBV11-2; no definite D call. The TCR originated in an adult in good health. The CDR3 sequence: CASSLPTGNTIYF. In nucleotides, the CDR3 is TGTGCCAGCAGCTTACCAACTGGAAACACCATATATTTT.